Listed below are T cell receptor beta chains from one sample, sequenced in a study of T cell responses to AZD1222 COVID-19 vaccine. Profiled with immunoSEQ multiplex PCR; TCRdb holds only in-frame clones, not every one. Of some 100,000 clones listed, 87% are singletons. Specimen: peripheral blood, collected on day 0 of AZD1222 vaccination. The receptors derive from an adult in good health. The CDR3 runs from the conserved cysteine through the conserved F or W. D genes are given only for firm matches. Where a row states a size, it is once, few, many or the class of an expanded clone; other rows omit it.

TRBV12-3/TRBV12-4	NA	TRBJ2-3	NA	TGTGCCAGCAGTTTATGGGGAGATACGCAGTATTTT	CASSLWGDTQYF
TRBV6-5	NA	TRBJ2-3	NA	TGTGCCAGCAGTTACGGAGATACGCAGTATTTT	CASSYGDTQYF
TRBV7-9	NA	TRBJ2-7	NA	TGTGCCAGCAGCGACAGATCAGACTCCTACGAGCAGTACTTC	CASSDRSDSYEQYF
TRBV5-4	once	TRBJ2-1	NA	TGTGCCAGCAGCTTAGGGAATGAGCAGTTCTTC	CASSLGNEQFF
TRBV6-2/TRBV6-3	few	TRBJ2-2	NA	TGTGCCAGCAGCTGGGGGAGGTCGAACACCGGGGAGCTGTTTTTT	CASSWGRSNTGELFF
TRBV6-1	NA	TRBJ1-4	NA	TGTGCCAGCAGTGAACAGGGTGCAACTAATGAAAAACTGTTTTTT	CASSEQGATNEKLFF
TRBV5-1	NA	TRBJ2-1	TRBD2	TGCGCCAGCAGCTTGGTAGGCGGGAGGGGATGGTTCTTC	CASSLVGGRGWFF
TRBV9	NA	TRBJ1-2	TRBD1	TGTGCCAGCAGTATCACACAGGGGAGGGGAAACTATGGCTACACCTTC	CASSITQGRGNYGYTF
TRBV7-2	NA	TRBJ2-5	NA	TGTGCCAGCAGTCTTAGCGCGGGGCCTGCCCAGTACTTC	CASSLSAGPAQYF
TRBV5-1	NA	TRBJ2-2	NA	TGCGCCAGCAGCCTTGGACAGAGCACCGGGGAGCTGTTTTTT	CASSLGQSTGELFF
TRBV7-9	NA	TRBJ2-7	TRBD2	TGTGCCAGCAGCTTGCGGACTAGTCCGTACGAGCAGTACTTC	CASSLRTSPYEQYF
TRBV6-6	NA	TRBJ2-3	TRBD2	TGTGCCAGCAGGGAGCTAGCGGGGGGCTACACAGATACGCAGTATTTT	CASRELAGGYTDTQYF
TRBV28	NA	TRBJ2-3	TRBD2	TGTGCCAGCAGTTTTCCGGCGCGGGGCCCTGCGGGAGGGTATTTT	CASSFPARGPAGGYF
TRBV7-2	NA	TRBJ2-5	NA	TGTGCCAGCAGCCTGACCGGAGGGAAGGAGACCCAGTACTTC	CASSLTGGKETQYF
TRBV15	NA	TRBJ1-1	TRBD1	TGTGCCACCACCCCGGGGACAGGGCGCACTGAAGCTTTCTTT	CATTPGTGRTEAFF